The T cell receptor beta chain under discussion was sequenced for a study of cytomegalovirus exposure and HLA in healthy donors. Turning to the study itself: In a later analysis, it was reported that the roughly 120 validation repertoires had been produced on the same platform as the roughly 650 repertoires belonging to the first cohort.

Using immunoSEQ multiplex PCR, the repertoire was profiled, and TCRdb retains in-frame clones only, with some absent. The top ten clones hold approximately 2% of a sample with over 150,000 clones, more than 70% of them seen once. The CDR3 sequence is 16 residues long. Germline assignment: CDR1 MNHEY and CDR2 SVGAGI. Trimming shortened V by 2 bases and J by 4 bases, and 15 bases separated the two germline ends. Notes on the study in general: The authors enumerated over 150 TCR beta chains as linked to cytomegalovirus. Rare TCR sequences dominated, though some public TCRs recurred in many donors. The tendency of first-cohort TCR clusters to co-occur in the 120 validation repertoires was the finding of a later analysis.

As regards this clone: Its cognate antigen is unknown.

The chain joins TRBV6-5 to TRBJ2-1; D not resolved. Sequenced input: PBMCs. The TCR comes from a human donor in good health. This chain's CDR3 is CASSYRLSRVYNEQFF. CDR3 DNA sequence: TGTGCCAGCAGTTACAGACTGTCTCGGGTTTACAATGAGCAGTTCTTC.